The present T cell receptor (beta chain) was sequenced within a study of cytomegalovirus exposure and HLA in healthy donors. Study information: An earlier analysis found some 100 million unique TCR beta sequences from about 190 million T cells. Study-level results: Clonal expansion was found to be greater in HLA-associated TCR beta chains than in equally common others in a later analysis. Productive status was seen about 90% or about 30% of the time for most TCR beta V segments in an earlier analysis.

The CDR3 spans 14 residues. CDR1 and CDR2 from the germline V gene are SGHRS and YFSETQ. The V gene end was trimmed by 4 bases and the J gene end by 7 bases; junction bases not matched to a gene: 7. The PCR was carried out with 60 Vbeta primers and 13 Jbeta primers. The assay was immunoSEQ multiplex PCR, and TCRdb's table has in-frame clones only and misses some. Of about 170,000 clones in the sample, approximately 82% were seen once. This clone was found once. What it binds is not known. J is TRBJ1-4 and V is TRBV5-1, with 7 nucleotides matching TRBD1. This sequence was found in a male donor in good health and CMV-seronegative. Specimen: PBMCs. The CDR3 sequence is CASSPDRVVEKLFF. The CDR3 nucleotides read TGCGCCAGCAGCCCCGACAGGGTGGTTGAAAAACTGTTTTTT.